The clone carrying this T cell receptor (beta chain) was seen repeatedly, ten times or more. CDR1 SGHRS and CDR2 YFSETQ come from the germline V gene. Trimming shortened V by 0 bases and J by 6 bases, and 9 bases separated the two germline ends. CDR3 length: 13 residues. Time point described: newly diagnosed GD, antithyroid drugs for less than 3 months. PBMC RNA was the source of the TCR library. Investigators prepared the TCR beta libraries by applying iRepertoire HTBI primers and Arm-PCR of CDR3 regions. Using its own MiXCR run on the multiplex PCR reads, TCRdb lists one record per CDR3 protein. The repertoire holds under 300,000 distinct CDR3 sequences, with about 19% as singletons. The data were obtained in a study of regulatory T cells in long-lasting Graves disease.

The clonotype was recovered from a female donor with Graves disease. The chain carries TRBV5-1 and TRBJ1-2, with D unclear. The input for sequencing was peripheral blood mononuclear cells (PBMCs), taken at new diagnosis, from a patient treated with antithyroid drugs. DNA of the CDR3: TGCGCCAGCAGCTTGGCCGGTTTCGATGGCTACACCTTC. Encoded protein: CASSLAGFDGYTF.